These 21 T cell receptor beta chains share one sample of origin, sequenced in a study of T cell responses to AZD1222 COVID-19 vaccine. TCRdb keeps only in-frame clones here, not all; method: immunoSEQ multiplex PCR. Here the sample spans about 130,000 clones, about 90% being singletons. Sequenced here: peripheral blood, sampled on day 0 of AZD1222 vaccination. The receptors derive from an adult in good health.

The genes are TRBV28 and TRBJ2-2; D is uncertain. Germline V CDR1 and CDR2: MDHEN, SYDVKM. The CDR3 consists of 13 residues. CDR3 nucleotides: TGTGCGTCCGGTGGGGCGAACACCGGGGAGCTGTTTTTT. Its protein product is CASGGANTGELFF.

CDR3 sequence (DNA): TGTGCAAGTCGCAGCCGGGACATGAGCTACGAGCAGTACTTC. It specifies CASRSRDMSYEQYF. The chain employs TRBV12-2 and TRBJ2-7; TRBD1 is the table's D call, not checked against the DNA. TRBV12-2 represents a pseudogene. The CDR3 covers 14 residues.

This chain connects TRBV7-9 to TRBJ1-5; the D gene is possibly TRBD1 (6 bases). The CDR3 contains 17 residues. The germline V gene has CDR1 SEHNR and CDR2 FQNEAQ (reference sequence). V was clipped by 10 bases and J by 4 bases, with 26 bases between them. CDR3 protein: CATLSRGHYAGNQPQHF. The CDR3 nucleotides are TGTGCCACCCTGAGCAGGGGCCATTACGCAGGTAATCAGCCCCAGCATTTT.

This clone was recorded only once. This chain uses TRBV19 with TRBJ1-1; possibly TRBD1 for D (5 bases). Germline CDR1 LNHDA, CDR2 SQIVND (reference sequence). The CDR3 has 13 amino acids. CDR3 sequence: CGSRGRRNTEAFF. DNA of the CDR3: TGTGGCTCAAGGGGCAGGAGGAACACTGAAGCTTTCTTT.

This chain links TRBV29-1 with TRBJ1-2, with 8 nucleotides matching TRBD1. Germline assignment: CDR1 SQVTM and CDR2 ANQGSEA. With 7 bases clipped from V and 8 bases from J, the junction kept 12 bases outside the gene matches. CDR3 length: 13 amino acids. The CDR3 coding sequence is TGCAGCGGAGGAGACAGGGGCTTTTCGGGCTACACCTTC. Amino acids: CSGGDRGFSGYTF. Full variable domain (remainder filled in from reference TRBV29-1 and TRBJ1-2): SAVISQKPSRDICQRGTSLTIQCQVDSQVTMMFWYRQQPGQSLTLIATANQGSEATYESGFVIDKFPISRPNLTFSTLTVSNMSPEDSSIYLCSGGDRGFSGYTFGSGTRLTVV.

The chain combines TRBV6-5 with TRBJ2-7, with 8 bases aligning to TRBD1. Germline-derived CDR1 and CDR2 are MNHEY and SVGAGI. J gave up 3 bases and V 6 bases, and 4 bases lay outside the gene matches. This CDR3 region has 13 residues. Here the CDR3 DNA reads TGTGCCAGCAGATATGGACAGGGCTACGAGCAGTACTTC. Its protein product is CASRYGQGYEQYF.

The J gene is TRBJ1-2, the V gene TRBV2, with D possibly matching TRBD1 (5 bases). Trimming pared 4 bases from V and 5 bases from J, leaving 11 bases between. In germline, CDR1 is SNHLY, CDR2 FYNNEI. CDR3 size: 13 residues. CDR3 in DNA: TGTGCCAGCAGTGCCCAGGGATATTATGGCTACACCTTC. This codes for CASSAQGYYGYTF.

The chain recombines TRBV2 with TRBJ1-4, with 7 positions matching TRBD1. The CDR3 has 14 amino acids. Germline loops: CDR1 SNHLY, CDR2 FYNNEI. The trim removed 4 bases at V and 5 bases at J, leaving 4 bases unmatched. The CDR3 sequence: CASSVWGQNEKLFF. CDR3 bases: TGTGCCAGCAGTGTCTGGGGACAGAATGAAAAACTGTTTTTT. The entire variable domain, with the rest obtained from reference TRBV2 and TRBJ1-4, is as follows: EPEVTQTPSHQVTQMGQEVILRCVPISNHLYFYWYRQILGQKVEFLVSFYNNEISEKSEIFDDQFSVERPDGSNFTLKIRSTKLEDSAMYFCASSVWGQNEKLFFGSGTQLSVL.

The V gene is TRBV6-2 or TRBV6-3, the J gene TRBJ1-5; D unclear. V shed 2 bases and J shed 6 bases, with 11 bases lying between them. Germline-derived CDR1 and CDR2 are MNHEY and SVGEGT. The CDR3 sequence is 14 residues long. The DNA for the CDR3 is TGTGCCAGCAGTTACCCCGGGGAAATTCAGCCCCAGCATTTT. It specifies CASSYPGEIQPQHF.

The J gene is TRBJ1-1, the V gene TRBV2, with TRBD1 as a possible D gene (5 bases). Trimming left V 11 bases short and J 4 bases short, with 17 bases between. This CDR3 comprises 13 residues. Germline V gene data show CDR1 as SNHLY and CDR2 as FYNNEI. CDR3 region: CASYKVGGTEAFF. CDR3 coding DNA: TGTGCCTCCTACAAAGTGGGGGGCACTGAAGCTTTCTTT.

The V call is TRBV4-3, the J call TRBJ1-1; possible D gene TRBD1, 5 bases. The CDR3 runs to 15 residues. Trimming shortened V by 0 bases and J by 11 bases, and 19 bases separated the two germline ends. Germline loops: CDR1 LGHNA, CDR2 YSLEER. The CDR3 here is CASSQDKGGRVPAFF. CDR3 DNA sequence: TGCGCCAGCAGCCAAGATAAGGGCGGCAGGGTACCCGCTTTCTTT.

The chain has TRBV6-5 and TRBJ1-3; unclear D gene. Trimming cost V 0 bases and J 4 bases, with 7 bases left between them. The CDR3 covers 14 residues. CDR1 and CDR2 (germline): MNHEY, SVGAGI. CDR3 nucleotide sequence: TGTGCCAGCAGTTACTCGATACCAGGAAACACCATATATTTT. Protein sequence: CASSYSIPGNTIYF.

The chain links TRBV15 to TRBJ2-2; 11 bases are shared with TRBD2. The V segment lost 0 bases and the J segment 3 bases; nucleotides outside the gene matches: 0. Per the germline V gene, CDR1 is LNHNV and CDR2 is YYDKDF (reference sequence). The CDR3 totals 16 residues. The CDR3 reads CATSRDSGRDTGELFF. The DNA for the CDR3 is TGTGCCACCAGCAGAGATAGCGGGAGGGACACCGGGGAGCTGTTTTTT.

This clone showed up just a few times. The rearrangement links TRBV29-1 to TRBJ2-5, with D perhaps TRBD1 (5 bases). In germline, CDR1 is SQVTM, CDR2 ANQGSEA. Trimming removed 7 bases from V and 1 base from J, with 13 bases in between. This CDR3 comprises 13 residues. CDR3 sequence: CSALQGLQETQYF. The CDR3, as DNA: TGCAGCGCCCTCCAGGGTCTCCAAGAGACCCAGTACTTC.

The CDR3 coding sequence is TGTGCCAGCAGCCAGCGGGACAGGGGGTCCGATGAGCAGTTCTTC. It specifies CASSQRDRGSDEQFF. This chain uses TRBV3-1 (or the pseudogene TRBV3-2) with TRBJ2-1, with TRBD1 matching over 11 bases. The junction had 6 bases not matched to a gene; V was cut back by 3 bases and J by 8 bases. There are 15 residues in the CDR3. The germline V gene has CDR1 LGHDT and CDR2 YNNKEL (reference sequence).

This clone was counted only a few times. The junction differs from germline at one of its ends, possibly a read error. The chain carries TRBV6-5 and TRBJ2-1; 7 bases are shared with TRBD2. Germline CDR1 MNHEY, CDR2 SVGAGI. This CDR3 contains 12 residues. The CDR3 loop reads CASAKGGRFPLF. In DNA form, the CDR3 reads TGTGCCAGCGCGAAGGGAGGGCGGTTTCCCCTCTTC.

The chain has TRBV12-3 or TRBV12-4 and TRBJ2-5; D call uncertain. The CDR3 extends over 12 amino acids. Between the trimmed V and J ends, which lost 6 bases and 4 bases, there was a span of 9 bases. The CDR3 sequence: CASRSPGETQYF. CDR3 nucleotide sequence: TGTGCCAGCAGGAGCCCGGGAGAGACCCAGTACTTC.

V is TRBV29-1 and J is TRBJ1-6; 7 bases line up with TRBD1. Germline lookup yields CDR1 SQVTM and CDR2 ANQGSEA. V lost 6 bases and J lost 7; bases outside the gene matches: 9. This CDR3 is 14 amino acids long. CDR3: CSVSGDSQNSPLHF. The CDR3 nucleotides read TGCAGCGTCTCGGGGGACAGTCAAAATTCACCCCTCCACTTT.

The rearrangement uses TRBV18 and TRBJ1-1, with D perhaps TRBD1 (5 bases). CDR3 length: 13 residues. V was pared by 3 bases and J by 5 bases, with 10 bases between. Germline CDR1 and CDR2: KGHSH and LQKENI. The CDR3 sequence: CASSPVGRTEAFF. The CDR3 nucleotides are TGTGCCAGCTCACCGGTGGGGCGTACTGAAGCTTTCTTT.

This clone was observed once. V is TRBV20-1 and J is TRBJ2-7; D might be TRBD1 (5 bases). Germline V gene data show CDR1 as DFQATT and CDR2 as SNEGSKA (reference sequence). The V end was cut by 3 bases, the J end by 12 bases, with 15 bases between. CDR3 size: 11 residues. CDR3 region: CSASRDGRWYF. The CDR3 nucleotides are TGCAGTGCTAGCAGGGATGGACGGTGGTACTTC.

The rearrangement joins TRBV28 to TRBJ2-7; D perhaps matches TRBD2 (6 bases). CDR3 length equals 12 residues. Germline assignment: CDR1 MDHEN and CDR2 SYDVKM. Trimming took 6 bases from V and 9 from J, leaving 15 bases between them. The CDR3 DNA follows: TGTGCCAGCAGCGCCGGGCAGGAGGGGCAGTACTTC. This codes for CASSAGQEGQYF.